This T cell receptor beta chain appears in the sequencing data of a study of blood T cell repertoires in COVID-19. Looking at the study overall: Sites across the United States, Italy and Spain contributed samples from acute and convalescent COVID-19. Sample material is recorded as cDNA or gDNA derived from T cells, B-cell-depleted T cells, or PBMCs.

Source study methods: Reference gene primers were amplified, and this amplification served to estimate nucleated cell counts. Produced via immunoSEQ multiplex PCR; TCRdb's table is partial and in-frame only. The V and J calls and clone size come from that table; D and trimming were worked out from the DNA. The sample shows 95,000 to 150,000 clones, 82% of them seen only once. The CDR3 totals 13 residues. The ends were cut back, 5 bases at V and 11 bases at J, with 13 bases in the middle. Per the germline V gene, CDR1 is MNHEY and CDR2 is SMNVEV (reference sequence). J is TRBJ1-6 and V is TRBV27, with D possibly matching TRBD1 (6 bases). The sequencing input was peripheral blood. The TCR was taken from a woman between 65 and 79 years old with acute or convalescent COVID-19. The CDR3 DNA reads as TGTGCCAGCAGTCCTCAGGGGACCACACCCCTCCACTTT. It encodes CASSPQGTTPLHF.